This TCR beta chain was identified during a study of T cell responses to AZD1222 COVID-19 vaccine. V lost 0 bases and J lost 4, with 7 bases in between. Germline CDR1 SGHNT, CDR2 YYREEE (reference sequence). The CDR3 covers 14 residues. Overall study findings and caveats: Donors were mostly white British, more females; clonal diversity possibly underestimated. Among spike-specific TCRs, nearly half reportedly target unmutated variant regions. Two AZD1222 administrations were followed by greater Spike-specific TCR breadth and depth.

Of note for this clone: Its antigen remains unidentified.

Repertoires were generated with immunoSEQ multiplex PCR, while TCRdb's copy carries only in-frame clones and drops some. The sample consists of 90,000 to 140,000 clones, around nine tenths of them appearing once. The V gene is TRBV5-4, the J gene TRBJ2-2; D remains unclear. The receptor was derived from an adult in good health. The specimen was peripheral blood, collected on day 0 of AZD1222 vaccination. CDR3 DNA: TGTGCCAGCAGCTTGGGGACGACCACCGGGGAGCTGTTTTTT. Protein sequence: CASSLGTTTGELFF.